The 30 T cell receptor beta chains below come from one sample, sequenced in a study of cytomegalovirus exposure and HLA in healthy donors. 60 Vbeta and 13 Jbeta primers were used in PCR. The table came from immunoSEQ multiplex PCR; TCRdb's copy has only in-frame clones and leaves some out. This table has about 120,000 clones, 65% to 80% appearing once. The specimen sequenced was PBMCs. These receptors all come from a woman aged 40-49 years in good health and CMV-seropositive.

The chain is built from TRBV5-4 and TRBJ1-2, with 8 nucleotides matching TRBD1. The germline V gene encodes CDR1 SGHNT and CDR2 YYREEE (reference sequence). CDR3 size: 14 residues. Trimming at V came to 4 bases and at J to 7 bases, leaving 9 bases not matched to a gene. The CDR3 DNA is TGTGCCAGCAGCGGACAGGGAAGGGAGAGTGGCTACACCTTC. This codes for CASSGQGRESGYTF.

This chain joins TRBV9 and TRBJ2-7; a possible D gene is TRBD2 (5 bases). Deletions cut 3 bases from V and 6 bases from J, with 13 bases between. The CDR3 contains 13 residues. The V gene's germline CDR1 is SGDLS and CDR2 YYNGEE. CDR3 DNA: TGTGCCAGCAGCGACCCGAGAGGAGGCGAGCAGTACTTC. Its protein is CASSDPRGGEQYF.

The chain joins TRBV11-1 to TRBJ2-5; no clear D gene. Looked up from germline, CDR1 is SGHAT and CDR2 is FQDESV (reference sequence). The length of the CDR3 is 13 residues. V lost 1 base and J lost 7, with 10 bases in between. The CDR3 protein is CASSLEPTGTQYF. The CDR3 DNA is TGTGCCAGCAGCTTAGAACCTACCGGGACCCAGTACTTC.

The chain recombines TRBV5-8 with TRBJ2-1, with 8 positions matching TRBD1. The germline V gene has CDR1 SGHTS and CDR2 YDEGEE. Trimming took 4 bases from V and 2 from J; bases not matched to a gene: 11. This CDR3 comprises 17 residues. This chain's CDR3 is CASSPARTGLPYNEQFF. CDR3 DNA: TGTGCCAGCAGCCCAGCTCGGACAGGGCTACCCTACAATGAGCAGTTCTTC.

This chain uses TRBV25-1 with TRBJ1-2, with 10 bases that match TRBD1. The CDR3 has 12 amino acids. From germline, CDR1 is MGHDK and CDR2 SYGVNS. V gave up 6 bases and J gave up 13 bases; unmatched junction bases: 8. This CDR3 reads CASSQDRGHITF. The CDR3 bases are TGTGCCAGCAGCCAAGACAGGGGGCATATCACCTTC.

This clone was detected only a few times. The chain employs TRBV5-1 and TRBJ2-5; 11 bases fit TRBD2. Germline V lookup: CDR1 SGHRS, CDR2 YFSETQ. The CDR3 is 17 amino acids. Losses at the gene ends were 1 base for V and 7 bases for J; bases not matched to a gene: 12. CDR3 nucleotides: TGCGCCAGCAGCTTGCGGAAACTAGCGGGGGACGGCGCGACCCAGTACTTC. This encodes CASSLRKLAGDGATQYF.

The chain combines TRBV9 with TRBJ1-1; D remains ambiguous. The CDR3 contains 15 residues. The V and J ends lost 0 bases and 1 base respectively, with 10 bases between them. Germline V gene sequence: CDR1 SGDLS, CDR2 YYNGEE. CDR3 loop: CASSVEPTWNTEAFF. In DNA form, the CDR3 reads TGTGCCAGCAGCGTAGAACCGACTTGGAACACTGAAGCTTTCTTT.

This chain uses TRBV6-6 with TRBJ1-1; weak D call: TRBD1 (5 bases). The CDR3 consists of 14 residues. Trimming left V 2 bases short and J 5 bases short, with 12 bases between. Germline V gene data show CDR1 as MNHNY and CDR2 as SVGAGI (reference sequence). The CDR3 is CASSYPAGGTEAFF. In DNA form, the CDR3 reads TGTGCCAGCAGTTACCCCGCGGGGGGAACTGAAGCTTTCTTT.

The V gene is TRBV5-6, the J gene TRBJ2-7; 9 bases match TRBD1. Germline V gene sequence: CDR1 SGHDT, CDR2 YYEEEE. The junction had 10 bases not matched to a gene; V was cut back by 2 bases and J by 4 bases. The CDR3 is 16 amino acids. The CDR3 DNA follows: TGTGCCAGCAGCTTTACTTCCGGGACAGGGTTTTACGAGCAGTACTTC. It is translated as CASSFTSGTGFYEQYF.

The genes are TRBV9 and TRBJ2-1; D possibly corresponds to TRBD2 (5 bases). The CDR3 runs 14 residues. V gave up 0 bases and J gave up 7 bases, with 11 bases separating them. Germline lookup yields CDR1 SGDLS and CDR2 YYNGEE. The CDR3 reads CASSVVLAGNEQFF. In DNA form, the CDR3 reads TGTGCCAGCAGCGTAGTTCTAGCCGGTAATGAGCAGTTCTTC.

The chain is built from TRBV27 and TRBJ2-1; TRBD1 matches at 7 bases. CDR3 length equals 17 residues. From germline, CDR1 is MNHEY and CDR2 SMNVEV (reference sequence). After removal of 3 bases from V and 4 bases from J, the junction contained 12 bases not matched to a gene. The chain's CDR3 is CASSFSSQGLRYNEQFF. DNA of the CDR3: TGTGCCAGCAGTTTCTCGTCACAGGGGCTAAGGTACAATGAGCAGTTCTTC.

CDR3 sequence: CASSVGTGSDTQYF. As DNA, the CDR3 is TGCGCCAGCAGCGTCGGGACAGGCTCAGATACGCAGTATTTT. This chain uses TRBV5-1 with TRBJ2-3; 8 nucleotides agree with TRBD1. Germline CDR1 SGHRS, CDR2 YFSETQ. The ends lost 4 bases at V and 4 bases at J; junction bases unmatched: 5. There are 14 residues in the CDR3.

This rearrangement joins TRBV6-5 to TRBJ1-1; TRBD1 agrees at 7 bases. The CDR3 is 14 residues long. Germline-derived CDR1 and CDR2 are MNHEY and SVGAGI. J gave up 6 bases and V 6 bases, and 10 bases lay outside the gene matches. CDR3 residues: CASRTTGWDAEAFF. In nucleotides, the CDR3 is TGTGCCAGCAGAACGACAGGGTGGGACGCTGAAGCTTTCTTT.

The CDR3 is CATQGTNEKLFF. The CDR3 region has the DNA TGTGCCACGCAGGGAACTAATGAAAAACTGTTTTTT. The chain recombines TRBV19 with TRBJ1-4; tentatively, D is TRBD1 (5 bases). From germline, CDR1 is LNHDA and CDR2 SQIVND (reference sequence). This CDR3 region has 12 residues. V was cut by 10 bases and J by 1 base, with 7 bases left in between.

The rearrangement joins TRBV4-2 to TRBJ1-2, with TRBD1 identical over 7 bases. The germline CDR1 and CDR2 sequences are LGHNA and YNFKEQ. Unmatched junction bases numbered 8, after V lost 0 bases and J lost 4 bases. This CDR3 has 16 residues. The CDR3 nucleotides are TGTGCCAGCAGCCAAGAAGCAGGGGGTTTAGCCTATGGCTACACCTTC. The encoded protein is CASSQEAGGLAYGYTF.

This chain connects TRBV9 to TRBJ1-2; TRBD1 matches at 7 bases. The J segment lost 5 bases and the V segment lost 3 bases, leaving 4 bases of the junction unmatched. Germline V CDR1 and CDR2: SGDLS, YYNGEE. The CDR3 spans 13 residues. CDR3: CASSEPTGYGYTF. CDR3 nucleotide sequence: TGTGCCAGCAGCGAGCCGACAGGGTATGGCTACACCTTC.

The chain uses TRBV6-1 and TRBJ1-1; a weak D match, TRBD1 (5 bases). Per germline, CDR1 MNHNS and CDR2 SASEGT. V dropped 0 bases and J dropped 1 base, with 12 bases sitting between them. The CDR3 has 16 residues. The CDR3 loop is CASSEASGGGNTEAFF. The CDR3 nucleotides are TGTGCCAGCAGTGAAGCTTCTGGGGGAGGGAACACTGAAGCTTTCTTT.

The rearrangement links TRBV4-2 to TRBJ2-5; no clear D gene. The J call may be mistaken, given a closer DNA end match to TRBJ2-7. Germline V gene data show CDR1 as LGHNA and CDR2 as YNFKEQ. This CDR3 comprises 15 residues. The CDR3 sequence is CASSPSRIISYEQYF. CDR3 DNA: TGTGCCAGCAGCCCATCCAGGATAATCTCCTACGAGCAGTACTTC.

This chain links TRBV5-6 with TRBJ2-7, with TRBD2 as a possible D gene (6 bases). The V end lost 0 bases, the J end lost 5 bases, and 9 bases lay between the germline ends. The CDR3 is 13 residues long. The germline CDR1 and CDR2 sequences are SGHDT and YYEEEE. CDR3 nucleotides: TGTGCCAGCAGCTTGGCCGGGAGCCACGAGCAGTACTTC. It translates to CASSLAGSHEQYF.

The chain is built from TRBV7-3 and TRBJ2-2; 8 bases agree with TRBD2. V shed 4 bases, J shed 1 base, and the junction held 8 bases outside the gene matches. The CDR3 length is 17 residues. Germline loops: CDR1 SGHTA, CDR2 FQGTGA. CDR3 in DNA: TGTGCCAGCAGCTCAGGAGCTAGCGGGCGGAACACCGGGGAGCTGTTTTTT. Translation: CASSSGASGRNTGELFF.

In nucleotides, the CDR3 is TGCGCCAGCAGCCAATCGCGCGGAACCACCTACGAGCAGTACTTC. It encodes CASSQSRGTTYEQYF. The V gene is TRBV4-3, the J gene TRBJ2-7; D unresolved. CDR3 length equals 15 residues. Trimming took 2 bases from V and 2 from J, leaving 13 bases between them. Germline V gene lookup returns CDR1 LGHNA and CDR2 YSLEER.

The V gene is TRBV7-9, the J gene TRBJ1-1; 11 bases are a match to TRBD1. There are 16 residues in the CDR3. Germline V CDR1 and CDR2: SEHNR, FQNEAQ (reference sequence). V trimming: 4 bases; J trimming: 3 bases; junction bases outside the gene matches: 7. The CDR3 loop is CASSSGQGAMDTEAFF. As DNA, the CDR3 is TGTGCCAGCAGCTCCGGACAGGGGGCTATGGACACTGAAGCTTTCTTT.

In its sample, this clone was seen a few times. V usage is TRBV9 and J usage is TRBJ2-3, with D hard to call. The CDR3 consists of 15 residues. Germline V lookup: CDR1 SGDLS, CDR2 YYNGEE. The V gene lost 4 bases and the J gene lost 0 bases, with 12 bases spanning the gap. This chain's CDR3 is CASSPQVGSTDTQYF. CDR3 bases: TGTGCCAGCAGCCCGCAGGTGGGTAGCACAGATACGCAGTATTTT. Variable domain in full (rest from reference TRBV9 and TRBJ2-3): DSGVTQTPKHLITATGQRVTLRCSPRSGDLSVYWYQQSLDQGLQFLIQYYNGEERAKGNILERFSAQQFPDLHSELNLSSLELGDSALYFCASSPQVGSTDTQYFGPGTRLTVL.

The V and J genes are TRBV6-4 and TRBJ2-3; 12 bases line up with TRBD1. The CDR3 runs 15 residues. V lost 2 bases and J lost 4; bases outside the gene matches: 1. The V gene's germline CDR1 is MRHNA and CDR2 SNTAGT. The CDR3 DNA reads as TGTGCCAGCAGTGACGGGACAGGGGGCGCAGATACGCAGTATTTT. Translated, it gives CASSDGTGGADTQYF.

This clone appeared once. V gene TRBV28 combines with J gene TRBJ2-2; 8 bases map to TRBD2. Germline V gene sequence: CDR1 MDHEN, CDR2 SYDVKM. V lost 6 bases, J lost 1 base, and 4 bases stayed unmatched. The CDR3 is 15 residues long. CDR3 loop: CASSQSGRNTGELFF. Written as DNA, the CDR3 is TGTGCCAGCAGCCAGAGCGGGAGGAACACCGGGGAGCTGTTTTTT. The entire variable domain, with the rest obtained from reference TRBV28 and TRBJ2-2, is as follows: DVKVTQSSRYLVKRTGEKVFLECVQDMDHENMFWYRQDPGLGLRLIYFSYDVKMKEKGDIPEGYSVSREKKERFSLILESASTNQTSMYLCASSQSGRNTGELFFGEGSRLTVL.

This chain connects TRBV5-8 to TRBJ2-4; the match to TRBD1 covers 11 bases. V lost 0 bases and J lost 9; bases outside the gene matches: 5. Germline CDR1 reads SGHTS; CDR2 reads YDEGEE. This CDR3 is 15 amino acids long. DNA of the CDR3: TGTGCCAGCAGCTTGGGGACAGGGGGCGAGGGCATTCAGTACTTC. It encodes CASSLGTGGEGIQYF.

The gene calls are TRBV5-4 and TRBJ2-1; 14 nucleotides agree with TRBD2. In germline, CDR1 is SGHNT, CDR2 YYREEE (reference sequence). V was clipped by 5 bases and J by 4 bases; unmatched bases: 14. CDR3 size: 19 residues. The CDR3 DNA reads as TGTGCCAGCAGTAGAACGCCAGTAGGACTAGCGGGGGGATACAATGAGCAGTTCTTC. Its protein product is CASSRTPVGLAGGYNEQFF.

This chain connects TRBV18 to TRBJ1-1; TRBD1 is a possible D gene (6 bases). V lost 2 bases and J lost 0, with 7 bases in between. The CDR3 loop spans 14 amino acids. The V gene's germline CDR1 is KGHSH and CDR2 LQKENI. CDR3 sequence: CASSPGQLNTEAFF. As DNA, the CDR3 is TGTGCCAGCTCACCAGGACAGCTGAACACTGAAGCTTTCTTT.

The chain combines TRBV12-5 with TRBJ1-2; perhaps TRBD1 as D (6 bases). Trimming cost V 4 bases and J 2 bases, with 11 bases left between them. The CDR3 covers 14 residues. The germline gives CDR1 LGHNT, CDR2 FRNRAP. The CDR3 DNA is TGTGCTAGTGGTTCACTCACAGGGAACTATGGCTACACCTTC. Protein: CASGSLTGNYGYTF.

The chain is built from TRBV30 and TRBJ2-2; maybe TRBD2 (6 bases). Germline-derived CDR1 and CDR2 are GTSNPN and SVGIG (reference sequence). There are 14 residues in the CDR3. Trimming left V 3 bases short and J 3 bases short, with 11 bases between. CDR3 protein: CAWRVQRDTGELFF. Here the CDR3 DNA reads TGTGCCTGGAGAGTGCAGCGGGACACCGGGGAGCTGTTTTTT.